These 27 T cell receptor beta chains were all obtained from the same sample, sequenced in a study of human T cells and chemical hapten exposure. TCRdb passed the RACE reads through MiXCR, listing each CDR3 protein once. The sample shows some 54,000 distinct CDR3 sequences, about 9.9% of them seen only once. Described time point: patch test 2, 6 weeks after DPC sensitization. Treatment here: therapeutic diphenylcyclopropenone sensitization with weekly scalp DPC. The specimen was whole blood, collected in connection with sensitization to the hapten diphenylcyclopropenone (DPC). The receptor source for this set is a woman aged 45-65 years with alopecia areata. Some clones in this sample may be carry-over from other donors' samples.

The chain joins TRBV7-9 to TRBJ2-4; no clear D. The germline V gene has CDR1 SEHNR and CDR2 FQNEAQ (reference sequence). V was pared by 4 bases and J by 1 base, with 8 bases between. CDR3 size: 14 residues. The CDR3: CASSSKGAKNIQYF. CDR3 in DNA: TGTGCCAGCAGCTCCAAGGGTGCCAAAAACATTCAGTACTTC.

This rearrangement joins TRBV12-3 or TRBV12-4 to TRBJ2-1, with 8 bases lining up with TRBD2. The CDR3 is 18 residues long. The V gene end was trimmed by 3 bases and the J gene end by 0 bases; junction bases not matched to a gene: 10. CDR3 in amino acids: CASSLAGLAGGSYNEQFF. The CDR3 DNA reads TGTGCCAGCAGTTTGGCTGGGTTGGCGGGGGGCTCCTACAATGAGCAGTTCTTC.

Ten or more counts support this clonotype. In DNA form, the CDR3 reads TGTGCCAGCAGTCCAGGATCAGATTATCAGCCCCAGCATTTT. Translated, it gives CASSPGSDYQPQHF. The chain couples TRBV12-3 or TRBV12-4 to TRBJ1-5; D not certain. This CDR3 has 14 residues. V was pared by 5 bases and J by 5 bases, with 13 bases between.

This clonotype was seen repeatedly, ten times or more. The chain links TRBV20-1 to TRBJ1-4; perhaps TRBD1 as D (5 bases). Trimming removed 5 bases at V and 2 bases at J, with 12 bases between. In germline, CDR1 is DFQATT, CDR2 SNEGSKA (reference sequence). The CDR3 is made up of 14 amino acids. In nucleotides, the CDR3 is TGCAGTGCTCCGGGGGGTACCACTAATGAAAAACTGTTTTTT. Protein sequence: CSAPGGTTNEKLFF.

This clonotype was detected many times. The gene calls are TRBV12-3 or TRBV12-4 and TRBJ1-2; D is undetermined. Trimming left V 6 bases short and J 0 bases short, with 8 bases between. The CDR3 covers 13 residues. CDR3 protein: CASRRSANYGYTF. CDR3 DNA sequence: TGTGCCAGCAGGCGGTCAGCTAACTATGGCTACACCTTC.

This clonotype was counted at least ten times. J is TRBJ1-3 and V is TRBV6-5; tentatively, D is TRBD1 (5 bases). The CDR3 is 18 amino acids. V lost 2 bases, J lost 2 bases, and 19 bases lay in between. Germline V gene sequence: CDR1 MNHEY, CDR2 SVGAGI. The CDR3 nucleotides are TGTGCCAGCAGTTACGCGCCCGGTTGGGGGGAGACTGGAAACACCATATATTTT. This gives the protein CASSYAPGWGETGNTIYF.

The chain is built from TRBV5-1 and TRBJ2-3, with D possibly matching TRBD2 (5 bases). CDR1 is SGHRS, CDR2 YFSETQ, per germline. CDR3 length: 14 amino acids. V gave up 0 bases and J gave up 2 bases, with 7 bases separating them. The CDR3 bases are TGCGCCAGCAGCTTGGAGCGGAACACAGATACGCAGTATTTT. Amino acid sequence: CASSLERNTDTQYF.

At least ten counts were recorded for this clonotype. CDR3 coding DNA: TGTGCCAGCGCGGTAGCGCGAACCTACGAGCAGTACTTC. It translates to CASAVARTYEQYF. The chain carries TRBV2 and TRBJ2-7; D might be TRBD2 (5 bases). This CDR3 region has 13 residues. V lost 8 bases and J lost 2, with 13 bases in between. CDR1 is SNHLY, CDR2 FYNNEI, per germline.

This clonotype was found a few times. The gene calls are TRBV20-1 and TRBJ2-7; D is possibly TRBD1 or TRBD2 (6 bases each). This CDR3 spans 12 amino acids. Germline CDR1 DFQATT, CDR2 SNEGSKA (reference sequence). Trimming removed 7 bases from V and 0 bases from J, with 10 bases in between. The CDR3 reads CSGGASSYEQYF. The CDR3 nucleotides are TGCAGTGGGGGGGCGAGCTCCTACGAGCAGTACTTC.

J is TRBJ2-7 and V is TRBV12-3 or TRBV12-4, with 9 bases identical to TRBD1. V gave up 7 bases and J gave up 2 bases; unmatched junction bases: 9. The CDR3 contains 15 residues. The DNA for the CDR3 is TGTGCCAGCACCCCTAGGACAGGGGCAACCTACGAGCAGTACTTC. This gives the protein CASTPRTGATYEQYF.

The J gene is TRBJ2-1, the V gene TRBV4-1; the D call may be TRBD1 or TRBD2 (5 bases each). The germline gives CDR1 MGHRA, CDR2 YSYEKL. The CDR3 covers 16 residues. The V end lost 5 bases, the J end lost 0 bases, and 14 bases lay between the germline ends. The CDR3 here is CASSIRVGRSYNEQFF. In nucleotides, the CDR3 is TGCGCCAGCAGCATCCGGGTGGGACGCTCCTACAATGAGCAGTTCTTC.

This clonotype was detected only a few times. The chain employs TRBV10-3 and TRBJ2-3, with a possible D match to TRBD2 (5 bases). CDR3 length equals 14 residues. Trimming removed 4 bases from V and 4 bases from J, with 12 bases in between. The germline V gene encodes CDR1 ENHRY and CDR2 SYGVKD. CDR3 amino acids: CAISGVAYADTQYF. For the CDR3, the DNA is TGTGCCATCAGTGGGGTAGCGTATGCAGATACGCAGTATTTT.

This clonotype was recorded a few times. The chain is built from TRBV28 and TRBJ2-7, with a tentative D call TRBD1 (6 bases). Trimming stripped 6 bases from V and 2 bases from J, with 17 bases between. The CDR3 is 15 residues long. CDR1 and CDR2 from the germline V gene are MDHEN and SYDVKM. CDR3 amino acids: CASRPLPGATYEQYF. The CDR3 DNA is TGTGCCAGCAGACCTTTGCCAGGGGCTACCTACGAGCAGTACTTC. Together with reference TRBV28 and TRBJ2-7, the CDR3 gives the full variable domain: DVKVTQSSRYLVKRTGEKVFLECVQDMDHENMFWYRQDPGLGLRLIYFSYDVKMKEKGDIPEGYSVSREKKERFSLILESASTNQTSMYLCASRPLPGATYEQYFGPGTRLTVT.

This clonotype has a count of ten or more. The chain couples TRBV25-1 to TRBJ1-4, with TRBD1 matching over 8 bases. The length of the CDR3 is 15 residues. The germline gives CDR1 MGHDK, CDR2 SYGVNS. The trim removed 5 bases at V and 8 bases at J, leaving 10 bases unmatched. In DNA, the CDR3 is TGTGCCAGCAGTACAAGACAGGGGAGGAAGGAAAAACTGTTTTTT. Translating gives CASSTRQGRKEKLFF.

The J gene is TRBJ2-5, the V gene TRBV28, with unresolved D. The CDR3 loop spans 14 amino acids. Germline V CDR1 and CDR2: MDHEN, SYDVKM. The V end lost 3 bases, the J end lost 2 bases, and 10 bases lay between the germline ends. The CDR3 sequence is CASSLLPGQETQYF. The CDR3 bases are TGTGCCAGCAGTTTGCTCCCCGGACAAGAGACCCAGTACTTC.

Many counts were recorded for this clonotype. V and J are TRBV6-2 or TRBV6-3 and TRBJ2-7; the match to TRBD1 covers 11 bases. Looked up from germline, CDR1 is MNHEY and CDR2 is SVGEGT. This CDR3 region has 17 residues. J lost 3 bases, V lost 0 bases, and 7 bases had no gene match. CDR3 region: CASSYSYRDRGFYEQYF. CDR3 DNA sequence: TGTGCCAGCAGTTACTCCTACCGGGACAGGGGGTTCTACGAGCAGTACTTC.

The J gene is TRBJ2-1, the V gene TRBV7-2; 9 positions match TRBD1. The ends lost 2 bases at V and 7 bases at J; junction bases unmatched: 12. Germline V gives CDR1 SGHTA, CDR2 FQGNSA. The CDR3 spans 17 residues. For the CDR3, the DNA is TGTGCCAGCAGCTTAAGAGAACAGGGGGCGAGGAAAAATGAGCAGTTCTTC. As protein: CASSLREQGARKNEQFF.

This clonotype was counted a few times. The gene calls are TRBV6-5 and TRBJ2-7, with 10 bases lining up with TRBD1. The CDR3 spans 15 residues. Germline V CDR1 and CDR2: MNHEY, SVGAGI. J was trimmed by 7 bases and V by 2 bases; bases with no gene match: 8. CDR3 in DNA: TGTGCCAGCAGTTACAGGGGGACAGGGGCTGGGGAGCAGTACTTC. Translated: CASSYRGTGAGEQYF.

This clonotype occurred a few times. The CDR3 protein is CASSLASAVEAFF. In DNA, the CDR3 is TGCGCCAGCAGCTTGGCGTCGGCGGTAGAAGCTTTCTTT. V usage is TRBV5-1 and J usage is TRBJ1-1; D remains unclear. This CDR3 has 13 residues. V was pared by 0 bases and J by 8 bases, with 11 bases between. Germline CDR1 SGHRS, CDR2 YFSETQ. The full variable domain, in which reference TRBV5-1 and TRBJ1-1 provide the parts outside the CDR3, is KAGVTQTPRYLIKTRGQQVTLSCSPISGHRSVSWYQQTPGQGLQFLFEYFSETQRNKGNFPGRFSGRQFSNSRSEMNVSTLELGDSALYLCASSLASAVEAFFGQGTRLTVV.

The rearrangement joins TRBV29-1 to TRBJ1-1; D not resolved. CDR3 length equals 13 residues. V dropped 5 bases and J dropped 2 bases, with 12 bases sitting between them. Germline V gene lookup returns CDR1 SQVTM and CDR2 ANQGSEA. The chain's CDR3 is CSVMVGTNTEAFF. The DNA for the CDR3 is TGCAGCGTTATGGTGGGCACAAACACTGAAGCTTTCTTT.

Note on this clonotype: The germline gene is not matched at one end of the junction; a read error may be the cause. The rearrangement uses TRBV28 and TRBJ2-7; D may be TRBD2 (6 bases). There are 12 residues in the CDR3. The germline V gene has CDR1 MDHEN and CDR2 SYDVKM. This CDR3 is CASSFRGDGRDF. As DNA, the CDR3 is TGTGCCAGCAGTTTCCGCGGGGACGGTAGGGACTTC.

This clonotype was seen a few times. CDR3 sequence (DNA): TGTGCCAGCAGCTTGCCTAGCGGGGGCACAGATACGCAGTATTTT. It specifies CASSLPSGGTDTQYF. This chain links TRBV5-4 with TRBJ2-3; 9 positions agree with TRBD2. V lost 1 base and J lost 1; bases outside the gene matches: 1. The CDR3 consists of 15 residues. Germline assignment: CDR1 SGHNT and CDR2 YYREEE (reference sequence).

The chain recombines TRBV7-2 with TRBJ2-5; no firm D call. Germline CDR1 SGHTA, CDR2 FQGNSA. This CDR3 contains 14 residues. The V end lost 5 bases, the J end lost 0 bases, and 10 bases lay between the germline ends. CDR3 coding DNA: TGTGCCAGCAGCCTCCGGAAGGACCAAGAGACCCAGTACTTC. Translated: CASSLRKDQETQYF.

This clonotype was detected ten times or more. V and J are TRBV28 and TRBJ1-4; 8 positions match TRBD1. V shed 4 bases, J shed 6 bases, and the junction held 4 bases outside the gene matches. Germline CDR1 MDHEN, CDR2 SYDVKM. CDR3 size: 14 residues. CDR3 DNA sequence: TGTGCCAGCAGTTCCGCGGACAGGGATGAAAAACTGTTTTTT. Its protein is CASSSADRDEKLFF.

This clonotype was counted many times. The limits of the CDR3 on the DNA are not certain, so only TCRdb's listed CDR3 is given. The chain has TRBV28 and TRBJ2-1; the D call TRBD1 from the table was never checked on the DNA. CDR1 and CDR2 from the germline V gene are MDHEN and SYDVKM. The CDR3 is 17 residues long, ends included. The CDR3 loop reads CASSSVRGESSYNEQFF.

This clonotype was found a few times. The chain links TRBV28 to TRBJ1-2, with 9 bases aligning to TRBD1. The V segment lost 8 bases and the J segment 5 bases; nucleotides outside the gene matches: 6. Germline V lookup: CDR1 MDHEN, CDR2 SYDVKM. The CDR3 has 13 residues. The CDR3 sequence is CASLQGALYGYTF. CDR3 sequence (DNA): TGTGCCAGCTTACAGGGGGCCCTATATGGCTACACCTTC.

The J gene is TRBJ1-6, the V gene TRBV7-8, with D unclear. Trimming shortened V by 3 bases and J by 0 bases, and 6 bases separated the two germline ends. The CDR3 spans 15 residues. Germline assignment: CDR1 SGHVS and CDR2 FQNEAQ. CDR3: CASSFESSYNSPLHF. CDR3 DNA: TGTGCCAGCAGCTTTGAGAGCTCCTATAATTCACCCCTCCACTTT.